This is a list of T cell receptor beta chains from one sample in a study of circulating CD8 cells and anti-PD-1 response in melanoma. TCRdb passed the reads through MiXCR, listing each CDR3 protein once. Of fewer than 650 distinct CDR3 sequences detected, around 6.9% appear once; the ten largest clones hold roughly 36%. Sequenced material: CD8+ T cells from PBMCs, taken at baseline or after one month of anti-PD-1 therapy (not recorded which). These receptors originate from a human donor with melanoma. The CDR3 runs from the conserved cysteine through the conserved F or W. A D gene is named only where the DNA matches it firmly. A clone size is listed for some rows: how often the clone was seen (once, few, many), or a class if it is expanded.

D: -; V: TRBV27; size: large; J: TRBJ1-2; CDR3: CASSPRDTPNYGYTF; DNA: TGTGCCAGCAGTCCTCGGGACACTCCTAACTATGGCTACACCTTC
D: -; V: TRBV5-8; size: -; J: TRBJ2-5; CDR3: CASSSVVGYF; DNA: TGTGCCAGCAGCTCCGTGGTGGGGTACTTC
D: -; V: TRBV12-5; size: medium-sized; J: TRBJ2-3; CDR3: CASGLTYTDTQYF; DNA: TGTGCTAGTGGCCTGACCTACACAGATACGCAGTATTTT
D: -; V: TRBV19; size: few; J: TRBJ2-5; CDR3: CASSISETQYF; DNA: TGTGCCAGTAGTATTTCAGAGACCCAGTACTTC
D: TRBD1; V: TRBV19; size: hyperexpanded; J: TRBJ2-7; CDR3: CASSLTGIYEQYF; DNA: TGTGCCAGTAGTTTGACAGGGATCTACGAGCAGTACTTC
D: TRBD2; V: TRBV7-3; size: hyperexpanded; J: TRBJ2-3; CDR3: CASRSTSGGLDTQYF; DNA: TGTGCCAGCAGGTCGACTAGCGGGGGTTTGGATACGCAGTATTTT
D: -; V: TRBV7-9; size: large; J: TRBJ2-7; CDR3: CASSLGTAEQYF; DNA: TGTGCCAGCAGCTTAGGGACGGCCGAGCAGTACTTC
D: TRBD2; V: TRBV6-1; size: -; J: TRBJ2-7; CDR3: CASSEGLAAAYEQYF; DNA: TGTGCCAGCAGTGAAGGGCTAGCGGCCGCCTACGAGCAGTACTTC
D: -; V: TRBV20-1; size: medium-sized; J: TRBJ2-5; CDR3: CSALPGAETQYF; DNA: TGCAGTGCCCTCCCGGGGGCAGAGACCCAGTACTTC
D: -; V: TRBV6-2/TRBV6-3; size: large; J: TRBJ1-5; CDR3: CATCSNSNQPQHF; DNA: TGTGCCACCTGCTCCAATAGCAATCAGCCCCAGCATTTT
D: TRBD1; V: TRBV28; size: medium-sized; J: TRBJ1-2; CDR3: CASRDPGGSGYTF; DNA: TGTGCCAGCAGGGACCCAGGGGGAAGTGGCTACACCTTC
D: -; V: TRBV27; size: medium-sized; J: TRBJ2-1; CDR3: CASSSGLSSNEQFF; DNA: TGTGCCAGCAGTTCGGGACTTTCCAGCAATGAGCAGTTCTTC
D: TRBD2; V: TRBV2; size: medium-sized; J: TRBJ2-5; CDR3: CASSGLPRLAGGHPSKQTQYF; DNA: TGTGCCAGCAGTGGCCTCCCACGACTAGCGGGGGGCCACCCCTCTAAGCAGACCCAGTACTTC
D: TRBD2; V: TRBV3-1; size: large; J: TRBJ2-7; CDR3: CATARGLAGTTYEQYF; DNA: TGTGCCACCGCCAGGGGACTAGCGGGGACTACCTACGAGCAGTACTTC
D: TRBD1; V: TRBV4-1; size: large; J: TRBJ2-5; CDR3: CASSQETGALGTQYF; DNA: TGCGCCAGCAGCCAAGAGACAGGGGCCTTAGGGACCCAGTACTTC